Listed below are T cell receptor beta chains from one sample, sequenced in a study of OX40 agonist ivuxolimab in advanced cancers. Profiled with immunoSEQ multiplex PCR; TCRdb holds only in-frame clones, not every one. There are 50,000 to 65,000 clones in the sample; 80% to 90% occur only once, and about 2.7% lies in the top ten. The sample consisted of CD4+ or CD8+ T cells sorted from blood, taken in a trial of the OX40 agonist ivuxolimab. The receptors were gathered from an adult with an advanced solid tumor such as melanoma, head and neck, liver or kidney cancer. Both conserved end residues are part of each CDR3. Fields, in order: clone size, J gene, D gene, V gene, CDR3 protein, CDR3 DNA. D genes are given only for firm matches. Not every row has a clone size; where given, it reads once, few, many or a size class.

. | TRBJ1-5 | TRBD1 | TRBV27 | CASSLDRGNQPQHF | TGTGCCAGCAGTTTGGACAGGGGCAATCAGCCCCAGCATTTT
. | TRBJ1-3 | . | TRBV25-1 | CASSDRNSGNTIYF | TGTGCCAGCAGTGATCGGAACTCTGGAAACACCATATATTTT
. | TRBJ2-2 | . | TRBV19 | CASRRTWAGELFF | TGTGCCAGTAGGCGGACTTGGGCCGGGGAGCTGTTTTTT
. | TRBJ2-5 | . | TRBV11-2 | CASSVSIGTEETQYF | TGTGCCAGCAGCGTGAGTATTGGGACCGAAGAGACCCAGTACTTC
. | TRBJ2-7 | TRBD1 | TRBV11-2 | CASSLYPGQSYEQYF | TGTGCCAGCAGCTTATATCCGGGACAGAGCTACGAGCAGTACTTC
once | TRBJ2-2 | . | TRBV7-3 | CASSSSGLTGELFF | TGTGCCAGCAGCTCGTCCGGCCTCACCGGGGAGCTGTTTTTT
. | TRBJ2-5 | . | TRBV6-5 | CASKPDSFKGETQYF | TGTGCCAGCAAGCCGGACAGCTTCAAGGGGGAGACCCAGTACTTC
. | TRBJ1-1 | . | TRBV7-9 | CASSLWGGADHTEAFF | TGTGCCAGCAGCTTATGGGGGGGCGCGGACCACACTGAAGCTTTCTTT
. | TRBJ2-7 | TRBD2 | TRBV6-5 | CASSLAGGSYEQYF | TGTGCCAGCAGTCTAGCGGGAGGGTCCTACGAGCAGTACTTC
. | TRBJ2-7 | . | TRBV5-4 | CASSSYTGGEQYF | TGTGCCAGCAGTTCTTATACTGGGGGGGAGCAGTACTTC
. | TRBJ1-5 | . | TRBV7-3 | CASSRVGPPKQPQHF | TGTGCCAGCAGCAGGGTGGGCCCACCAAAACAGCCCCAGCATTTT
. | TRBJ2-7 | TRBD1 | TRBV13 | CASSLPRDRGREQYF | TGTGCCAGCAGCTTACCCCGGGACAGGGGGCGCGAGCAGTACTTC
. | TRBJ2-1 | TRBD2 | TRBV30 | CAWSLSLAGSEQFF | TGTGCCTGGAGTTTGTCACTAGCGGGATCGGAGCAGTTCTTC
. | TRBJ1-5 | . | TRBV19 | CASSLQGGNQPQHF | TGTGCCAGTAGTCTACAGGGTGGCAATCAGCCCCAGCATTTT
once | TRBJ2-1 | . | TRBV7-9 | CASSLAPHNEQFF | TGTGCCAGCAGCTTAGCGCCCCACAATGAGCAGTTCTTC
. | TRBJ2-4 | . | TRBV11-2 | CASSLELAKNIQYF | TGTGCCAGCAGCTTAGAGCTAGCCAAAAACATTCAGTACTTC
. | TRBJ1-4 | . | TRBV5-1 | CASSPDLGSANEKLFF | TGCGCCAGCAGCCCAGACTTGGGCTCTGCTAATGAAAAACTGTTTTTT
. | TRBJ2-7 | . | TRBV10-1 | CASSDTSYEQYF | TGCGCCAGCAGTGATACCTCCTACGAGCAGTACTTC
. | TRBJ1-2 | TRBD1 | TRBV11-3 | CASSLTPDRGSLYGYTF | TGTGCCAGCAGCTTAACTCCGGACAGGGGTTCCCTCTATGGCTACACCTTC
. | TRBJ2-5 | . | TRBV7-9 | CASSLSEDWQMETQYF | TGTGCCAGCAGCTTATCCGAAGATTGGCAGATGGAGACCCAGTACTTC
. | TRBJ2-3 | . | TRBV19 | CASDSGANPDTQYF | TGTGCCAGCGATAGCGGAGCGAACCCAGATACGCAGTATTTT
. | TRBJ2-3 | . | TRBV7-2 | CASSYYQPAADTQYF | TGTGCCAGCAGCTATTATCAACCAGCGGCAGATACGCAGTATTTT
. | TRBJ1-2 | TRBD1 | TRBV18 | CASSRTGDNDGYTF | TGTGCCAGCTCACGGACAGGGGATAACGATGGCTACACCTTC
. | TRBJ1-2 | TRBD1 | TRBV9 | CASSPGTGDAYGYTF | TGTGCCAGCAGCCCGGGGACAGGGGATGCCTATGGCTACACCTTC
. | TRBJ2-3 | . | TRBV4-3 | CASSQDGHRAKRATDTQYF | TGCGCCAGCAGCCAAGATGGGCACAGGGCAAAAAGGGCCACAGATACGCAGTATTTT
. | TRBJ1-4 | . | TRBV5-4 | CASSLDMAENEKLFF | TGTGCCAGCAGCTTGGATATGGCAGAAAATGAAAAACTGTTTTTT
. | TRBJ2-5 | TRBD2 | TRBV30 | CAWSSHSGSSQETQYF | TGTGCCTGGAGTTCCCATAGCGGGAGTTCCCAAGAGACCCAGTACTTC
. | TRBJ2-7 | TRBD2 | TRBV6-5 | CASSYSGLVYEQYF | TGTGCCAGCAGTTACTCGGGACTAGTCTACGAGCAGTACTTC
. | TRBJ2-7 | . | TRBV11-2 | CASGEPYEQYF | TGTGCCAGCGGGGAACCCTACGAGCAGTACTTC
. | TRBJ2-5 | . | TRBV14 | CASSQVGETQYF | TGTGCCAGCAGCCAAGTCGGGGAGACCCAGTACTTC
. | TRBJ1-5 | . | TRBV7-2 | CASSLVGANQPQHF | TGTGCCAGCAGCTTAGTAGGGGCCAATCAGCCCCAGCATTTT
. | TRBJ1-5 | . | TRBV5-4 | CASSLDRSNQPQHF | TGTGCCAGCAGCTTGGACCGGAGCAATCAGCCCCAGCATTTT
. | TRBJ2-4 | . | TRBV4-1 | CASSFVGSANIQYF | TGCGCCAGCAGCTTCGTGGGGAGCGCCAACATTCAGTACTTC
. | TRBJ2-7 | TRBD1 | TRBV30 | CAWARDRHYEQYF | TGTGCCTGGGCGCGGGACAGGCACTACGAGCAGTACTTC
medium-sized | TRBJ2-2 | TRBD1 | TRBV10-3 | CAIRDRESTGELFF | TGTGCCATCCGGGACAGGGAATCCACCGGGGAGCTGTTTTTT
. | TRBJ2-2 | TRBD2 | TRBV27 | CASRKLAGVDGELFF | TGTGCCAGCAGGAAACTAGCGGGAGTGGACGGGGAGCTGTTTTTT
. | TRBJ2-3 | TRBD1 | TRBV5-1 | CASRQGGGTDTQYF | TGCGCCAGCCGACAAGGGGGCGGCACAGATACGCAGTATTTT
. | TRBJ1-2 | TRBD1 | TRBV10-3 | CAISRDRVDGYTF | TGTGCCATCAGCCGGGACAGGGTAGATGGCTACACCTTC
. | TRBJ2-5 | TRBD2 | TRBV11-2 | CASSSGAGGPETQYF | TGTGCCAGCAGCTCGGGAGCGGGAGGGCCAGAGACCCAGTACTTC